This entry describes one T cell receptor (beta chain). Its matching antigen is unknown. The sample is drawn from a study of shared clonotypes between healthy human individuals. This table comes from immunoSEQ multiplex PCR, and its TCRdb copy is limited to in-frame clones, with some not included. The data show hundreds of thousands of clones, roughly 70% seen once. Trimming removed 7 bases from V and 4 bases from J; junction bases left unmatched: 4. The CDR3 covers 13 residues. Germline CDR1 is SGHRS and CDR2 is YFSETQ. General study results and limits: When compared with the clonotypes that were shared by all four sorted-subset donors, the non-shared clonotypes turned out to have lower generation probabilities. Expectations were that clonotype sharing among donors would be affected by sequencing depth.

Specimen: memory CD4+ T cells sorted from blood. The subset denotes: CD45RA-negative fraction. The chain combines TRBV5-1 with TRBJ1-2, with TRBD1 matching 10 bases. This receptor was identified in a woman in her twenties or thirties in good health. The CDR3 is CASDGQGGYGYTF. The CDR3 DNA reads TGCGCCAGCGACGGACAGGGGGGCTATGGCTACACCTTC.